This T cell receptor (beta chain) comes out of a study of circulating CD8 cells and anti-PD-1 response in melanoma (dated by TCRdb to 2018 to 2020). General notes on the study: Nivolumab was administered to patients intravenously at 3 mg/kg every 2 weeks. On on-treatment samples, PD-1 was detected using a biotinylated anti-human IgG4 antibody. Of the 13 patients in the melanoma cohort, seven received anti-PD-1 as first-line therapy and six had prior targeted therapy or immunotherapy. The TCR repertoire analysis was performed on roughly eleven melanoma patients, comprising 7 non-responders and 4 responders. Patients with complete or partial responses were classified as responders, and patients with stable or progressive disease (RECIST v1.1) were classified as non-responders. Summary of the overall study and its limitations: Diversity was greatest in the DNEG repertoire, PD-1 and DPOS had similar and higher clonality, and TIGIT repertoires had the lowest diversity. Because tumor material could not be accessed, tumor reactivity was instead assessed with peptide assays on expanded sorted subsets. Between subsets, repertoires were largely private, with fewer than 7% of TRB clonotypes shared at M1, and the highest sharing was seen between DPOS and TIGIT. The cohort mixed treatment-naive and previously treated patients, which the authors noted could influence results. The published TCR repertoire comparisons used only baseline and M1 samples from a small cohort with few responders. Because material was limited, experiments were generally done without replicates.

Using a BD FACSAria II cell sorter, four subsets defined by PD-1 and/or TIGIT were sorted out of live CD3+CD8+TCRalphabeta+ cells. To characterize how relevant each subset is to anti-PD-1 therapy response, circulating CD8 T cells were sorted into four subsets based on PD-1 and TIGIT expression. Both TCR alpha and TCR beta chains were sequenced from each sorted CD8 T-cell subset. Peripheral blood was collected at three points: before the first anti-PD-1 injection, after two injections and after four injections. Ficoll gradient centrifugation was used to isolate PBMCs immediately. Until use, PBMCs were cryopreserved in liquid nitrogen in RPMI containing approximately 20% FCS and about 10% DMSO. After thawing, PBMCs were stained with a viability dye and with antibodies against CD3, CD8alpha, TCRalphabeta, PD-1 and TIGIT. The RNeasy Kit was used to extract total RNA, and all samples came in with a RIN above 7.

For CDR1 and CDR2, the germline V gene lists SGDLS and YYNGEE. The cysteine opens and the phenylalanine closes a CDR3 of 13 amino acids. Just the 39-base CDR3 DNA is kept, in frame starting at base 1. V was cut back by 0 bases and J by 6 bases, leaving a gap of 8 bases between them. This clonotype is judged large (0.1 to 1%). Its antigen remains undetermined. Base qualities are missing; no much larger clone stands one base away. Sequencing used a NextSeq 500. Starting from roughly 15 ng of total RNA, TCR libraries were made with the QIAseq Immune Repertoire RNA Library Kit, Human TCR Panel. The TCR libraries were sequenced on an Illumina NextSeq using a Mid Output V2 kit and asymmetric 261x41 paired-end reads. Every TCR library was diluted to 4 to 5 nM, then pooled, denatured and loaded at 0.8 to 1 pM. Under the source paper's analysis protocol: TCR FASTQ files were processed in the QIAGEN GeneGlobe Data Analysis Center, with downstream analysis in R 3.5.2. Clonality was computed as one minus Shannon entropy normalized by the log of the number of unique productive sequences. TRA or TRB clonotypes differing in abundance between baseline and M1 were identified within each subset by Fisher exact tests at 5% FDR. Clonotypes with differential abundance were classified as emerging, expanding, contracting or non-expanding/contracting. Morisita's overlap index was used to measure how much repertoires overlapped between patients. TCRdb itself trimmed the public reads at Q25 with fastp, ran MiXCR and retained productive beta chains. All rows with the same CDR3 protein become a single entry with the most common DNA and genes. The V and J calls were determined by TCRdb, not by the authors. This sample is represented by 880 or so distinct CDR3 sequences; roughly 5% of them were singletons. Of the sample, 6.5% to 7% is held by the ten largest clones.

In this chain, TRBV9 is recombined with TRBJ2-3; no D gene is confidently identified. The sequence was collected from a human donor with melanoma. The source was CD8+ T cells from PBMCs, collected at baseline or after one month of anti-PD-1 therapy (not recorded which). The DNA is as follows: TGTGCCAGCAGCGTAGACCCCTCCGATACGCAGTATTTT. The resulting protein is CASSVDPSDTQYF.